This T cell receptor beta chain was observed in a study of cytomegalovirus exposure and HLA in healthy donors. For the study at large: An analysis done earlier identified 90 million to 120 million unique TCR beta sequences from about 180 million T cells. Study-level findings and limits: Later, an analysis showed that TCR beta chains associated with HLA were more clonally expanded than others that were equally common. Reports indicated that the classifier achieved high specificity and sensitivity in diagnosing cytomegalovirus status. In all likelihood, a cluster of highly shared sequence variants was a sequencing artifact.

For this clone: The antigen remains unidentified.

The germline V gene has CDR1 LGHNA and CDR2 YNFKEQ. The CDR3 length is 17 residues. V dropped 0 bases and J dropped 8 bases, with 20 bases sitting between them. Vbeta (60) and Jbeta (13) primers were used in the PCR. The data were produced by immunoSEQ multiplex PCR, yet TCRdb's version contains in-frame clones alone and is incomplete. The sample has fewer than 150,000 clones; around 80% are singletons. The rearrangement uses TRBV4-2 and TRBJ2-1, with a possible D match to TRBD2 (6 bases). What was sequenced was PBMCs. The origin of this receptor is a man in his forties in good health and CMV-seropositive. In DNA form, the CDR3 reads TGTGCCAGCAGCCAAGATCGGGGGAGTACCGGATATGATGAGCAGTTCTTC. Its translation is CASSQDRGSTGYDEQFF.